This entry lists 12 T cell receptor beta chains sequenced from one sample in a study of a mutant IDH1 vaccine in newly diagnosed glioma. Sequencing used immunoSEQ multiplex PCR; TCRdb keeps in-frame clones, though not all of them. The data show tens of thousands of clones, 75% to 90% seen once. As for time point: week 23, last vaccination. Every vaccine dose comprised 300 ug of mutant IDH1 20-mer peptide plus topical imiquimod. Their recognized antigens are unknown. Specimen: PBMCs, collected from a glioma patient whose treatment included an IDH1 peptide vaccine. Receptor source: a man between 40 and 49 years old with glioma.

V is TRBV29-1 and J is TRBJ1-1, with D unclear. CDR1 and CDR2 (germline): SQVTM, ANQGSEA. The CDR3 spans 13 residues. V lost 0 bases, J lost 1 base, and 6 bases lay in between. The CDR3 DNA reads TGCAGCGTTGAAGATCAAGGGAACACTGAAGCTTTCTTT. This codes for CSVEDQGNTEAFF.

The chain links TRBV2 to TRBJ2-1, with TRBD2 matching 11 bases. The CDR3 has 15 residues. Germline V gene data show CDR1 as SNHLY and CDR2 as FYNNEI. V was pared by 5 bases and J by 7 bases, with 7 bases of the junction left unmatched. As DNA, the CDR3 is TGTGCCAGCAGTCCGCTAGCGGGGGGCGGGAATGAGCAGTTCTTC. Translated, it gives CASSPLAGGGNEQFF. The full variable domain, rest sourced from reference TRBV2 and TRBJ2-1, is EPEVTQTPSHQVTQMGQEVILRCVPISNHLYFYWYRQILGQKVEFLVSFYNNEISEKSEIFDDQFSVERPDGSNFTLKIRSTKLEDSAMYFCASSPLAGGGNEQFFGPGTRLTVL.

The V call is TRBV29-1, the J call TRBJ1-6; no definite D call. V gave up 6 bases and J gave up 9 bases, with 9 bases separating them. This CDR3 spans 11 amino acids. Germline lookup yields CDR1 SQVTM and CDR2 ANQGSEA. The CDR3 protein is CSVGEGSPLHF. The CDR3 coding sequence is TGCAGCGTCGGGGAGGGTTCACCCCTCCACTTT.

The chain joins TRBV5-1 to TRBJ2-3, with 10 bases that match TRBD2. This CDR3 is 20 amino acids long. Germline trimming cut 0 bases from V and 0 bases from J; bases unmatched to any gene: 13. The V gene's germline CDR1 is SGHRS and CDR2 YFSETQ. The CDR3 is CASSLATSGVGVTSTDTQYF. The DNA for the CDR3 is TGCGCCAGCAGCTTGGCTACTAGCGGGGTAGGAGTAACGAGCACAGATACGCAGTATTTT.

The chain combines TRBV18 with TRBJ2-7, with a tentative D call TRBD1 (6 bases). V gave up 2 bases and J gave up 6 bases, with 20 bases separating them. The CDR3 extends over 16 amino acids. CDR1 and CDR2 (germline): KGHSH, LQKENI. The CDR3 coding sequence is TGTGCCAGCTCACCAAGGATAGGGGGAACCACAGCCGAGCAGTACTTC. It is translated as CASSPRIGGTTAEQYF.

This clone has a handful of counts. This chain connects TRBV7-9 to TRBJ1-2; tentatively, D is TRBD1 (6 bases). The CDR3 sequence is 12 residues long. V lost 5 bases, J lost 8 bases, and 12 bases lay in between. In germline, CDR1 is SEHNR, CDR2 FQNEAQ (reference sequence). This CDR3 is CASSLQGRGYTF. The CDR3 DNA reads TGTGCCAGCAGCCTCCAGGGGAGGGGCTACACCTTC.

In its sample, this clone was seen a few times. The chain links TRBV5-4 to TRBJ2-7, with 12 bases aligning to TRBD2. Losses at the gene ends were 4 bases for V and 6 bases for J; bases not matched to a gene: 11. Germline V gene sequence: CDR1 SGHNT, CDR2 YYREEE (reference sequence). The CDR3 is 16 amino acids. CDR3: CASSPGSSGGAGEQYF. As DNA, the CDR3 is TGTGCCAGCAGCCCCGGATCTAGCGGGGGGGCGGGCGAGCAGTACTTC.

The gene calls are TRBV2 and TRBJ2-5, with D hard to call. The ends were cut back, 4 bases at V and 5 bases at J, with 14 bases in the middle. Germline CDR1 reads SNHLY; CDR2 reads FYNNEI. This CDR3 is built from 14 residues. CDR3 region: CASSVHNIGETQYF. The CDR3, as DNA: TGTGCCAGCAGTGTCCACAATATCGGGGAGACCCAGTACTTC.

The J gene is TRBJ2-7, the V gene TRBV5-1; 8 nucleotides match TRBD1. Germline loops: CDR1 SGHRS, CDR2 YFSETQ. With 4 bases clipped from V and 4 bases from J, the junction kept 7 bases outside the gene matches. There are 14 residues in the CDR3. CDR3 nucleotide sequence: TGCGCCAGCAGCCCTTGGACAGGGATATACGAGCAGTACTTC. This codes for CASSPWTGIYEQYF.

This clone was detected a few times. V usage is TRBV7-2 and J usage is TRBJ2-5, with D unresolved. Trimming shortened V by 4 bases and J by 3 bases, and 9 bases separated the two germline ends. The V gene's germline CDR1 is SGHTA and CDR2 FQGNSA. The CDR3 is 13 residues long. The CDR3 DNA follows: TGTGCCAGCAGCTCGCCAATGAAAGAGACCCAGTACTTC. As protein: CASSSPMKETQYF.

V is TRBV6-5 and J is TRBJ1-1; D gene ambiguous. Looked up from germline, CDR1 is MNHEY and CDR2 is SVGAGI. The V and J ends lost 4 bases and 3 bases respectively, with 9 bases between them. The CDR3 has 13 amino acids. The DNA for the CDR3 is TGTGCCAGCAGTTGGGCCGAGGACACTGAAGCTTTCTTT. Encoded protein: CASSWAEDTEAFF.

The rearrangement joins TRBV11-3 to TRBJ1-1, with 7 nucleotides matching TRBD1. CDR3 length: 13 residues. Germline V gene data show CDR1 as SGHNT and CDR2 as YENEEA. V gave up 3 bases and J gave up 4 bases; unmatched junction bases: 2. The CDR3 coding sequence is TGTGCCAGCAGCTTCACAGGGGCCACTGAAGCTTTCTTT. Translation: CASSFTGATEAFF.